The clone carrying this TCR beta chain was seen a handful of times. Its specificity is unknown. These data come from a study of blood T cells in healthy people across ages. Study findings and constraints: Relative to aged donors, long-lived donors carried more naive CD4+ cells and displayed higher diversity. With donor CMV status unknown, expanded clonotype changes were possibly confounded.

Next came a second PCR, run for about 7 to 11 cycles, which used a sample-barcoded 5' primer along with a J-beta primer mix. TCRdb re-analysed the 5' RACE reads in MiXCR, keeping a single row per CDR3 protein. The sample lists about 600,000 distinct CDR3 sequences, 40% to 50% occurring once. Donation came from healthy Caucasian individuals in Russia who were aged 6 to 90. Trimming left V 1 base short and J 4 bases short, with 12 bases between. Germline V gene sequence: CDR1 SQVTM, CDR2 ANQGSEA. This CDR3 spans 14 amino acids. Sequencing was done on a sample of blood. This TCR was recovered from a man of 80 years or more in good health. V usage is TRBV29-1 and J usage is TRBJ2-3; a weak D match, TRBD2 (6 bases). The CDR3 spells CSVEASGASDTQYF. The CDR3 coding sequence is TGCAGCGTTGAAGCATCGGGAGCGTCAGATACGCAGTATTTT.